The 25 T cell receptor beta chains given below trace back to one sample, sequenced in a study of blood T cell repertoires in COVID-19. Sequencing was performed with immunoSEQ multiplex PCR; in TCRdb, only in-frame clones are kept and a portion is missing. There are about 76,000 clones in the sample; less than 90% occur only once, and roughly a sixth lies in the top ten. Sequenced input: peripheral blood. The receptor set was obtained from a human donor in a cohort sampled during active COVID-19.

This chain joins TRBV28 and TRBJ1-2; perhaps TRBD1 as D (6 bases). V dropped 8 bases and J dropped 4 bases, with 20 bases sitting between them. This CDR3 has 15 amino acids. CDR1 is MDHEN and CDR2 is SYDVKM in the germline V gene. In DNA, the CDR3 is TGTGCCAGCCTCAAACAGGGTAGGCTTTCCTATGGCTACACCTTC. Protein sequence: CASLKQGRLSYGYTF.

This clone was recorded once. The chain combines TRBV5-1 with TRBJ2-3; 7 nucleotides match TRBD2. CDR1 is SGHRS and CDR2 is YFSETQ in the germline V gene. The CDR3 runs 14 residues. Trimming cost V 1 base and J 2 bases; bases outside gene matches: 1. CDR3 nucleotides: TGCGCCAGCAGCTTGCGGGGGGACACAGATACGCAGTATTTT. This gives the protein CASSLRGDTDTQYF.

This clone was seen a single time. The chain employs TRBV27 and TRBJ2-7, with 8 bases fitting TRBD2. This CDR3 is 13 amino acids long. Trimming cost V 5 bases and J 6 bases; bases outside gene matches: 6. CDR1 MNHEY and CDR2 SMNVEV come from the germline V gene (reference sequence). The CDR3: CASSNKRESEQYF. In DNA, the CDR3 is TGTGCCAGCAGTAATAAGCGGGAGAGCGAGCAGTACTTC.

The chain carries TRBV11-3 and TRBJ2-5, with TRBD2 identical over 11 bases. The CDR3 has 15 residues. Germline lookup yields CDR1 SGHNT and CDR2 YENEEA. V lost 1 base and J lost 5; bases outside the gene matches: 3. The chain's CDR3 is CASSLGLAGRETQYF. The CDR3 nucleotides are TGTGCCAGCAGCTTAGGACTAGCGGGGCGCGAGACCCAGTACTTC.

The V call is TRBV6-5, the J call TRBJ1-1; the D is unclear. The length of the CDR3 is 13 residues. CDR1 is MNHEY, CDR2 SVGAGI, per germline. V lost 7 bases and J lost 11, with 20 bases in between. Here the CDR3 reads CASTPGQAQRAFF. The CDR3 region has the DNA TGTGCCAGCACTCCGGGCCAGGCCCAGCGGGCTTTCTTT.

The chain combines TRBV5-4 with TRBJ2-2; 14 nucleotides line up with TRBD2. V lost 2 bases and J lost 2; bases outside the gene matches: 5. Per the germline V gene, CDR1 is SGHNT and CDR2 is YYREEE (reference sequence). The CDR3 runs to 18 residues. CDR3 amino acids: CASSFRTSGGHNTGELFF. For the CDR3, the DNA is TGTGCCAGCAGCTTCCGGACTAGCGGGGGGCACAACACCGGGGAGCTGTTTTTT.

The CDR3 spells CASNSGRGIGETQYF. In nucleotides, the CDR3 is TGTGCCAGCAATTCTGGACGGGGAATCGGGGAGACCCAGTACTTC. The chain recombines TRBV28 with TRBJ2-5; D is possibly TRBD2 (5 bases). The V and J ends lost 7 bases and 5 bases respectively, with 20 bases between them. Germline CDR1 MDHEN, CDR2 SYDVKM. The CDR3 totals 15 residues.

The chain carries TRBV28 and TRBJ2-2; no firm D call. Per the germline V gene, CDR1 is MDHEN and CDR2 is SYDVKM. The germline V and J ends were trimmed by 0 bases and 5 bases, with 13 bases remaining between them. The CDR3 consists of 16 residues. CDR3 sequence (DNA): TGTGCCAGCAGTTTATGGGGCAGGTCGGAAACCGGGGAGCTGTTTTTT. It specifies CASSLWGRSETGELFF. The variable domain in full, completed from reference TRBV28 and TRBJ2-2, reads DVKVTQSSRYLVKRTGEKVFLECVQDMDHENMFWYRQDPGLGLRLIYFSYDVKMKEKGDIPEGYSVSREKKERFSLILESASTNQTSMYLCASSLWGRSETGELFFGEGSRLTVL.

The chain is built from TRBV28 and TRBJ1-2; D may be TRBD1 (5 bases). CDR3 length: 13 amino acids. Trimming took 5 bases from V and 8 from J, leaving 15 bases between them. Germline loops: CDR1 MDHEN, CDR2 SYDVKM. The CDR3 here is CASSRGGGLGYTF. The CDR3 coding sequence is TGTGCCAGCAGTCGGGGCGGGGGGTTAGGCTACACCTTC.

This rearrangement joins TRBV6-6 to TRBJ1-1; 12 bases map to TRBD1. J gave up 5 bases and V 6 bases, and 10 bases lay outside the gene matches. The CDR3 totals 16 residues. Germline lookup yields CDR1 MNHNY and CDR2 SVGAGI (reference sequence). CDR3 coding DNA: TGTGCCAGCAGACCGGCCGGGACAGGGGGCGGAACTGAAGCTTTCTTT. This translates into CASRPAGTGGGTEAFF.

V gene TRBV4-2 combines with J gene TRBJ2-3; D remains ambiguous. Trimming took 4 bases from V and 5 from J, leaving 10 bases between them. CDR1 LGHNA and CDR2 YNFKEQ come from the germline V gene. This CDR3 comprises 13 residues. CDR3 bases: TGTGCCAGCAGCCCTCGTGCGGAAGATACGCAGTATTTT. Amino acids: CASSPRAEDTQYF.

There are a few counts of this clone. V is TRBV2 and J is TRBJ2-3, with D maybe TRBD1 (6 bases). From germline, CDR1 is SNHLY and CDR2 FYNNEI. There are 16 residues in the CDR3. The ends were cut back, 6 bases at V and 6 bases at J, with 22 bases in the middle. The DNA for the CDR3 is TGTGCCAGCAGGGCCGGGACACGGAGTATGTGGGATACGCAGTATTTT. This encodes CASRAGTRSMWDTQYF.

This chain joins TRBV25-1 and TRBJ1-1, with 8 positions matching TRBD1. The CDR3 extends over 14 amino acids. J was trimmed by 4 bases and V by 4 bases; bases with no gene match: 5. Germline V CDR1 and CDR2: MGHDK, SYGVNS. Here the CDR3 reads CASSVTDRVTEAFF. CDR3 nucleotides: TGTGCCAGCAGTGTCACGGACAGGGTCACTGAAGCTTTCTTT.

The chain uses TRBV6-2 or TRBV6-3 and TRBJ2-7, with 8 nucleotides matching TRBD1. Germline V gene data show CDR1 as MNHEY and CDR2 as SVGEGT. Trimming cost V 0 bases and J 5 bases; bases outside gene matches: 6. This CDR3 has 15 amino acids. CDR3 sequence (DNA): TGTGCCAGCAGTTACTCCGGGACAGGTCCCGACGAGCAGTACTTC. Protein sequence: CASSYSGTGPDEQYF.

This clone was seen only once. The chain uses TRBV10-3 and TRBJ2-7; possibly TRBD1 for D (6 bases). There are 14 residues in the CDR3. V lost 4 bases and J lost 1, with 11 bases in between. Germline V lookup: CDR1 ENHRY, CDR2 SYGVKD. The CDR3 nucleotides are TGTGCCATCAGTGCCCGGGACACTTCCTACGAGCAGTACTTC. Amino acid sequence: CAISARDTSYEQYF.

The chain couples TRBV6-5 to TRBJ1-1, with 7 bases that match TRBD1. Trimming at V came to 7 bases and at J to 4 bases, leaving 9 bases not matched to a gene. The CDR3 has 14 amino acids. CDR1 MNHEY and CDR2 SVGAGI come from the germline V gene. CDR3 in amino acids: CASTPLTGPTEAFF. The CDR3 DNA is TGTGCCAGCACCCCCCTGACAGGGCCCACTGAAGCTTTCTTT.

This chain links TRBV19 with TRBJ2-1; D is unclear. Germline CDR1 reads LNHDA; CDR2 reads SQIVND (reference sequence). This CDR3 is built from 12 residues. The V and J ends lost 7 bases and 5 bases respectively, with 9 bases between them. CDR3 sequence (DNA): TGTGCCAGTAATGACAAAGACAATGAGCAGTTCTTC. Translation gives CASNDKDNEQFF.

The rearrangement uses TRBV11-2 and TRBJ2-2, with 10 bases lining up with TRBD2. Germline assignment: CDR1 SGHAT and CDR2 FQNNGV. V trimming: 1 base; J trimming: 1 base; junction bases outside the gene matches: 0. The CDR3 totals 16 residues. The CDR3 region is CASSLGTSGNTGELFF. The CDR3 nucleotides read TGTGCCAGCAGCTTAGGGACTAGCGGGAACACCGGGGAGCTGTTTTTT.

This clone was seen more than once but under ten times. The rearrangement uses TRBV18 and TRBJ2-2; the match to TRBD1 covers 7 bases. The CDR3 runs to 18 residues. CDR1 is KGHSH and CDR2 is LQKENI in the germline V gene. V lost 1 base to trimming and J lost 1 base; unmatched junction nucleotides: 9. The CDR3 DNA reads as TGTGCCAGCTCACCACTCCGCCTGGACAGGCGGAACACCGGGGAGCTGTTTTTT. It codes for CASSPLRLDRRNTGELFF.

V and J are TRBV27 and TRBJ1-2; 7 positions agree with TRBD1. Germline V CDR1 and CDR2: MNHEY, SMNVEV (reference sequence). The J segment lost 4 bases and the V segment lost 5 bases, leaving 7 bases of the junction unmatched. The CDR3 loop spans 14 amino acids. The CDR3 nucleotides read TGTGCCAGCAGTCTCGACTGGACAGGCTATGGCTACACCTTC. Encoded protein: CASSLDWTGYGYTF.

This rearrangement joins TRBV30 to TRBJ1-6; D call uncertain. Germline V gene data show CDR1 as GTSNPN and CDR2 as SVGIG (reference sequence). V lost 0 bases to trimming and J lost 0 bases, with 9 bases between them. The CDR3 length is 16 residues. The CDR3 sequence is CAWSVLGSSYNSPLHF. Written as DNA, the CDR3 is TGTGCCTGGAGTGTACTTGGGAGCTCCTATAATTCACCCCTCCACTTT.

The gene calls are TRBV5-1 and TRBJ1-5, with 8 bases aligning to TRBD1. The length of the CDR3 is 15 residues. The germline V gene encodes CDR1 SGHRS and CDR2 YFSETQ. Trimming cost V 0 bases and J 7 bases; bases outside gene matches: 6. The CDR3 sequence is CASSLGQGIGQPQHF. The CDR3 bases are TGCGCCAGCAGCTTGGGACAGGGGATTGGGCAGCCCCAGCATTTT.

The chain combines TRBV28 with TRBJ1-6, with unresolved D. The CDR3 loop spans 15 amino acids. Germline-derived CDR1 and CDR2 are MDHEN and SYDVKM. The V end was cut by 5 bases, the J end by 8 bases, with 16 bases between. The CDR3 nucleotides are TGTGCCAGCAGTCCGCCGAGAGGGTGGGATTCACCCCTCCACTTT. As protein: CASSPPRGWDSPLHF.

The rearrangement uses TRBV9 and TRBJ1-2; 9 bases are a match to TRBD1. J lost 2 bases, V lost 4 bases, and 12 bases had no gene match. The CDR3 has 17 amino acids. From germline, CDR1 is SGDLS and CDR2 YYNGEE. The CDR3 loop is CASSSGDRDRYNYGYTF. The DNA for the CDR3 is TGTGCCAGCAGCTCAGGGGACAGGGATCGATACAACTATGGCTACACCTTC.

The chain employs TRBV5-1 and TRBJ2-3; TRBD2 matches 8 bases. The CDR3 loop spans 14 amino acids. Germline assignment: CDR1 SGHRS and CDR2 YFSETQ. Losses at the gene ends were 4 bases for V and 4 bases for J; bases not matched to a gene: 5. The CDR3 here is CASSVGTSADTQYF. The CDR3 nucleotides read TGCGCCAGCAGCGTTGGGACTAGTGCAGATACGCAGTATTTT.